These T cell receptor beta chains were read from a single sample in a study of blood T cell repertoires in COVID-19. Assay used: immunoSEQ multiplex PCR; TCRdb lists only in-frame clones, some missing. The table shows roughly 200,000 clones, with under 90% occurring only once. Sequenced: PBMCs or T cells enriched from blood (not recorded which). The receptors shown here come from a woman in her twenties or thirties with acute COVID-19. Each CDR3 is given with its conserved first and last residue. A D gene is named only where the DNA matches it firmly. Size values are once, few and many counts, or a class for expanded clones, and some rows have none.

D gene	V gene	clone size	J gene	CDR3 DNA	CDR3 protein
NA	TRBV6-6	NA	TRBJ2-7	TGTGCCAGCAGTTACTCTAAGTGGCACGAGCAGTACTTC	CASSYSKWHEQYF
TRBD1	TRBV27	NA	TRBJ1-1	TGTGCCAGCAGTTCGGGACAGGGTTTGAACACTGAAGCTTTCTTT	CASSSGQGLNTEAFF
NA	TRBV7-2	few	TRBJ1-5	TGTGCCAGCAGCTTAGGTGGGAGAGACTATCAGCCCCAGCATTTT	CASSLGGRDYQPQHF
NA	TRBV30	NA	TRBJ2-7	TGTGCCTGGAAAGGCCGCCTGGGGGCATACGAGCAGTACTTC	CAWKGRLGAYEQYF
NA	TRBV7-3	once	TRBJ1-1	TGTGCCAGCAGCCGGGATTTGAACACTGAAGCTTTCTTT	CASSRDLNTEAFF
NA	TRBV6-4	NA	TRBJ1-5	TGTGCCAGCAGTGAGGAGGGGCATCAGCCCCAGCATTTT	CASSEEGHQPQHF
TRBD2	TRBV10-1	NA	TRBJ2-1	TGCGCCAGCAGTGAGCCGGGACTAGCGGCAGAGCAGTTCTTC	CASSEPGLAAEQFF
TRBD1	TRBV19	NA	TRBJ2-1	TGTGCCAGTAGTATGGGACAGGGGGTCTACAATGAGCAGTTCTTC	CASSMGQGVYNEQFF
NA	TRBV14	NA	TRBJ1-1	TGTGCCAGCAGCCAACTCAGGGCGTTGAACACTGAAGCTTTCTTT	CASSQLRALNTEAFF
TRBD1	TRBV19	NA	TRBJ1-3	TGTGCCACCCATATCCAGAACAGGGGACACTCTGGAAACACCATATATTTT	CATHIQNRGHSGNTIYF
NA	TRBV6-2/TRBV6-3	NA	TRBJ1-5	TGTGCCAGCAGTTACAGAGCGGCTAGCAATCAGCCCCAGCATTTT	CASSYRAASNQPQHF
NA	TRBV27	NA	TRBJ1-1	TGTGCCAGCAGTACGGGAGTCAAACGCAAAACTTTCTTT	CASSTGVKRKTFF
TRBD1	TRBV7-9	NA	TRBJ1-4	TGTGCCAGCAAGGAGGGACAGGGATATGAAAAACTGTTTTTT	CASKEGQGYEKLFF
NA	TRBV4-1	NA	TRBJ1-1	TGCGCCAGCAGCCAAGCCAAACAGGGATTAGGCACTGAAGCTTTCTTT	CASSQAKQGLGTEAFF
NA	TRBV5-6	NA	TRBJ1-3	TGTGCCAGCAGCTCATGGGGCGGACGGAGCTCTGGAAACACCATATATTTT	CASSSWGGRSSGNTIYF
NA	TRBV5-5	once	TRBJ1-2	TGTGCCAGCAGCTTACAGGGAAGTCCCTATGGCTACACCTTC	CASSLQGSPYGYTF
NA	TRBV10-2	NA	TRBJ1-1	TGCGCCAGCACCTACAGCGGGGGCGTTATGAACACTGAAGCTTTCTTT	CASTYSGGVMNTEAFF
TRBD1	TRBV7-2	NA	TRBJ2-1	TGTGCCAGCAGCTTATTTCCGGACAGGGGCTCCTACAATGAGCAGTTCTTC	CASSLFPDRGSYNEQFF
TRBD2	TRBV5-4	NA	TRBJ2-3	TGTGCCAGCAGCTACGCCTCTAGCGGGGGGATCACAGATACGCAGTATTTT	CASSYASSGGITDTQYF
NA	TRBV24-1	NA	TRBJ2-1	TGTGCCACCAGGGGACTTGACAATGAGCAGTTCTTC	CATRGLDNEQFF
NA	TRBV7-9	NA	TRBJ1-1	TGTGCCAGCAGCTCAATGGGTCTCGGGGGGCTTGAAGCTTTCTTT	CASSSMGLGGLEAFF
NA	TRBV12-3/TRBV12-4	NA	TRBJ2-1	TGTGCCAGCAAGGGGGACCCCTACAATGAGCAGTTCTTC	CASKGDPYNEQFF
TRBD2	TRBV4-3	NA	TRBJ2-1	TGCGCCAGCAGCCAAGAAAGCGGGGGCTCCTACAATGAGCAGTTCTTC	CASSQESGGSYNEQFF
TRBD1	TRBV23-1	NA	TRBJ1-1	TGCGCCAGCAGTCCCGGAACAGGGGGAAGGAGCACTGAAGCTTTCTTT	CASSPGTGGRSTEAFF
TRBD1	TRBV29-1	NA	TRBJ2-2	TGCAGCGTGACGCAGGGGGCGCCTAACACCGGGGAGCTGTTTTTT	CSVTQGAPNTGELFF
NA	TRBV27	NA	TRBJ2-7	TGTGCCAGCAGGCACCGCGGGGACAGACGATACGAGCAGTACTTC	CASRHRGDRRYEQYF
NA	TRBV20-1	NA	TRBJ1-1	TGCAGTGCTAGTCCTTGGAGAACTGAAGCTTTCTTT	CSASPWRTEAFF
NA	TRBV28	NA	TRBJ2-7	TGTGCCAGCACCCCGAGGCAAACTAGCTACGAGCAGTACTTC	CASTPRQTSYEQYF
TRBD1	TRBV7-9	NA	TRBJ1-6	TGTGCCAGCAGCGTAAGGGAGACAGGGCCGGGATCACCCCTCCACTTT	CASSVRETGPGSPLHF
TRBD1	TRBV3-1/TRBV3-2	NA	TRBJ1-1	TGTGCCAGCAGCCGTCGACAGGGCTGGGACACTGAAGCTTTCTTT	CASSRRQGWDTEAFF
NA	TRBV7-2	NA	TRBJ1-5	TGTGCCAGCAGCTTAGCGAGGGTTAGCAATCAGCCCCAGCATTTT	CASSLARVSNQPQHF
NA	TRBV12-3/TRBV12-4	NA	TRBJ1-2	TGTGCCAGCAGTAAAGACAGATACTATGGCTACACCTTC	CASSKDRYYGYTF
NA	TRBV9	NA	TRBJ1-3	TGTGCCAGCAGCGTAGAATCAGCAGGGGACGGCCGGAGAGATTTT	CASSVESAGDGRRDF
TRBD1	TRBV9	NA	TRBJ1-2	TGTGCCAGCAGCGTAACAAGGACAGGGAACTATGGCTACACCTTC	CASSVTRTGNYGYTF
TRBD2	TRBV6-5	few	TRBJ2-7	TGTGCCAGCCAGACTAGCGGGTCCCTCGAGCAGTACTTC	CASQTSGSLEQYF
NA	TRBV5-4	NA	TRBJ1-4	TGTGCCAGCAGCCCCTTCGGTAATTCAGGGGAAAAACTGTTTTTT	CASSPFGNSGEKLFF
NA	TRBV20-1	NA	TRBJ1-5	TGCAGTGCTAGTGCGGACTCGGGTGACAATCAGCCCCAGCATTTT	CSASADSGDNQPQHF
TRBD2	TRBV5-5	NA	TRBJ2-7	TGTGCCAGCAGCTTGACTAGCGGGAGCTCCTACGAGCAGTACTTC	CASSLTSGSSYEQYF
TRBD1	TRBV5-1	NA	TRBJ1-4	TGCGCCAGCAGAACCGGGACAGGGGGCGATAATGAAAAACTGTTTTTT	CASRTGTGGDNEKLFF
NA	TRBV6-5	NA	TRBJ1-5	TGTGCCAGCAGTTTAATTTCAGGCGAAAATCAGCCCCAGCATTTT	CASSLISGENQPQHF
NA	TRBV28	NA	TRBJ1-6	TGTGCCAGCAGTTCCCCGGACAGCTATAATTCACCCCTCCACTTT	CASSSPDSYNSPLHF
NA	TRBV13	NA	TRBJ2-5	TGTGCCAGCAGCTTTAGACAGGTAGAGACCCAGTACTTC	CASSFRQVETQYF
NA	TRBV4-1	NA	TRBJ1-4	TGCGCCAGCAGCCCGATAGGGGGGGGCGGAAAACTGTTTTTT	CASSPIGGGGKLFF
NA	TRBV25-1	NA	TRBJ1-4	TGTGCCAGCAGTGAATATGTGGACAGTTCTAATGAAAAACTGTTTTTT	CASSEYVDSSNEKLFF
TRBD1	TRBV2	once	TRBJ2-2	TGTGCCAGCAGATCGGGGACAGGGGGTGGAAACACCGGGGAGCTGTTTTTT	CASRSGTGGGNTGELFF
TRBD2	TRBV18	NA	TRBJ2-1	TGTGCCAGCTCACCACCCGGGGGGAATGAGCAGTTCTTC	CASSPPGGNEQFF
NA	TRBV3-1/TRBV3-2	NA	TRBJ1-6	TGTGCCAGCAGCCTAAGGGGGACCTCCTATAATTCACCCCTCCACTTT	CASSLRGTSYNSPLHF
TRBD1	TRBV4-1	NA	TRBJ1-2	TGCGCCAGCAGCCAAGATAAAATCCCGGGACAGGGTAGCGCTGGCTACACCTTC	CASSQDKIPGQGSAGYTF
TRBD1	TRBV6-5	NA	TRBJ2-7	TGTGCCAGCAGCCGGGACAGCCCCTACGAGCAGTACTTC	CASSRDSPYEQYF
NA	TRBV30	once	TRBJ1-2	TGTGCCTGGAGTCCCAGGTTTGATGGCTACACCTTC	CAWSPRFDGYTF
NA	TRBV5-1	NA	TRBJ2-2	TGCGCCAGCAGCTCGGACAGCCCGAACACCGGGGAGCTGTTTTTT	CASSSDSPNTGELFF
NA	TRBV30	NA	TRBJ1-4	TGTGCCTGGAGTGTAGGCGGCAGGAGGCTTTTT	CAWSVGGRRLF
TRBD1	TRBV18	NA	TRBJ1-5	TGTGCCAGCTCACCGACAGGGGGGGAACAGCCCCAGCATTTT	CASSPTGGEQPQHF
TRBD1	TRBV7-9	NA	TRBJ1-5	TGTGCCAGCAGCTTAAACTCCGGGACAGGCAGGCAGCCCCAGCATTTT	CASSLNSGTGRQPQHF
NA	TRBV28	NA	TRBJ2-7	TGTGCCAGCAGTGGAGGCGACCCTCCGATCTACGAGCAGTACTTC	CASSGGDPPIYEQYF
NA	TRBV29-1	NA	TRBJ1-1	TGCAGCGTTCGGACAGAGCAATACACTGAAGCTTTCTTT	CSVRTEQYTEAFF